This T cell receptor beta chain was captured in a study of cytomegalovirus exposure and HLA in healthy donors. Study-wide findings and caveats: Investigators reported more than 150 TCR beta chains as tied to cytomegalovirus. Rare TCR sequences dominated, though some public TCRs recurred in many donors. Specific recognition of CMV antigens was confirmed in vitro for three chains (all CMV-associated).

With respect to this clone: Its antigen is undetermined.

J was trimmed by 16 bases and V by 3 bases; bases with no gene match: 11. Germline assignment: CDR1 KGHSH and CDR2 LQKENI. The CDR3 loop spans 13 amino acids. Assay used: immunoSEQ multiplex PCR; TCRdb lists only in-frame clones, some missing. The sample holds 97,000 or so clones, about 88% seen once. The J gene is TRBJ2-2, the V gene TRBV18; TRBD1 matches at 7 bases. The specimen sequenced was PBMCs. This sequence was found in a man aged 18 to 35 in good health and CMV-seropositive. CDR3 DNA sequence: TGTGCCAGCTCACCTAACGACAGGGTTTATTCGTTTTTT. Residues: CASSPNDRVYSFF.